This T cell receptor beta chain emerged from a study of blood T cell repertoires in COVID-19. For the study at large: Samples of COVID-19 (acute and convalescent) were obtained from the United States, Italy and Spain.

This CDR3 has 14 amino acids. Germline V gene lookup returns CDR1 MGHRA and CDR2 YSYEKL. J lost 0 bases, V lost 4 bases, and 3 bases had no gene match. Per the study methods: From reference gene primer amplification, estimates of nucleated cell counts were derived. The method was immunoSEQ multiplex PCR; TCRdb's version includes in-frame clones alone and lacks a portion of them. V, J and clone size were drawn from that table, and D and trimming were deduced from the DNA. Of 150,000 to 200,000 clones in the sample, around 80% are singletons; the top ten hold about 7.2%. This clonotype was sampled from a man aged 55 to 70 with acute or convalescent COVID-19. The sample consisted of peripheral blood. The J gene is TRBJ2-7, the V gene TRBV4-1, with 7 nucleotides matching TRBD1. CDR3 coding DNA: TGCGCCAGCAGCCTGGACAGGAGCTCCTACGAGCAGTACTTC. Translating gives CASSLDRSSYEQYF.